This T cell receptor (beta chain) was recovered during a study of HIV-infected patients and healthy controls. All unsorted peripheral T cells were captured because whole blood was used without fractionation. Reverse transcription used 450 to 650 ng RNA and constant-region primers for alpha and beta. Using multiplexing indices, alpha and beta chain libraries were generated apart by chain-specific third strand synthesis. TCRdb called the 5' RACE reads again in MiXCR, with one record for every CDR3 protein. The sample records 7,000 to 9,000 distinct CDR3 sequences, over 8.5% being singletons. This CDR3 is built from 13 residues. Trimming took 1 base from V and 5 from J, leaving 9 bases between them. The germline gives CDR1 SGHNT, CDR2 YYREEE (reference sequence). This clonotype is labeled medium-sized. The antigen remains undetermined. Points from the study as a whole: HIV-infected repertoires had significantly higher mean Gini indices than controls, possibly reflecting oligoclonality.

The receptor comes from an adult with HIV infection. This rearrangement joins TRBV5-4 to TRBJ2-5; D call uncertain. The input for sequencing was blood, taken before antiretroviral therapy. The CDR3 DNA is TGTGCCAGCAGCTTGATGGCCGGGGAGACCCAGTACTTC. This encodes CASSLMAGETQYF.